The 13 T cell receptor beta chains below were found in one sample sequenced in a study of T cell responses to AZD1222 COVID-19 vaccine. Clones were read by immunoSEQ multiplex PCR, and TCRdb kept only the in-frame ones, dropping some. The sample lists about 140,000 clones, over 90% occurring once. Material: peripheral blood, obtained on day 0 of AZD1222 vaccination. These receptors originate from an adult in good health.

This chain uses TRBV2 with TRBJ2-2; D is possibly TRBD1 (6 bases). Trimming took 6 bases from V and 2 from J, leaving 10 bases between them. This CDR3 has 14 amino acids. Germline CDR1 is SNHLY and CDR2 is FYNNEI. CDR3 loop: CASSPQGNTGELFF. CDR3 sequence (DNA): TGTGCCAGCAGCCCACAGGGTAACACCGGGGAGCTGTTTTTT.

The chain uses TRBV20-1 and TRBJ1-1, with TRBD1 as a possible D gene (5 bases). Germline-derived CDR1 and CDR2 are DFQATT and SNEGSKA (reference sequence). The CDR3 contains 14 residues. Trimming shortened V by 3 bases and J by 3 bases, and 14 bases separated the two germline ends. CDR3 nucleotide sequence: TGCAGTGCTAGTTGGTATCCCAGGGACACTGAAGCTTTCTTT. Translated, it gives CSASWYPRDTEAFF.

The chain uses TRBV6-6 and TRBJ2-7, with TRBD1 matching over 7 bases. CDR3 length: 13 residues. J lost 3 bases, V lost 5 bases, and 4 bases had no gene match. Germline V gene sequence: CDR1 MNHNY, CDR2 SVGAGI (reference sequence). DNA for the CDR3: TGTGCCAGCAGTCAAGGACAGGACTACGAGCAGTACTTC. Protein product: CASSQGQDYEQYF.

This chain connects TRBV23-1 to TRBJ2-3; unclear D gene. TRBV23-1 is noted as an ORF with a role that remains uncertain. Deletions cut 4 bases from V and 1 base from J, with 6 bases between. The CDR3 loop spans 13 amino acids. The CDR3 coding sequence is TGCGCCAGCAGTCGACGGGGCACAGATACGCAGTATTTT. Translation: CASSRRGTDTQYF.

A note on this clone: Other DNA sequences within the sample encode an identical CDR3. The CDR3 nucleotides read TGTGCCAGCAGCTACCAGGGAACTGGAAACACCATATATTTT. Amino acids: CASSYQGTGNTIYF. This chain links TRBV6-5 with TRBJ1-3; the D gene is possibly TRBD1 (5 bases). The germline CDR1 and CDR2 sequences are MNHEY and SVGAGI. The ends were cut back, 6 bases at V and 2 bases at J, with 11 bases in the middle. This CDR3 comprises 14 residues.

The genes are TRBV29-1 and TRBJ2-1; 8 positions match TRBD2. The CDR3 is made up of 15 amino acids. Germline V gene lookup returns CDR1 SQVTM and CDR2 ANQGSEA. The junction had 9 bases not matched to a gene; V was cut back by 4 bases and J by 4 bases. CDR3 protein: CSVVGPGGLYNEQFF. The CDR3 DNA reads as TGCAGCGTTGTCGGTCCGGGAGGGCTTTACAATGAGCAGTTCTTC.

V and J are TRBV12-3 or TRBV12-4 and TRBJ2-7, with 10 positions matching TRBD1. The CDR3 totals 13 residues. Germline trimming cut 4 bases from V and 6 bases from J; bases unmatched to any gene: 3. The CDR3 region is CASSSDRGGEQYF. In DNA, the CDR3 is TGTGCCAGCAGTTCGGACAGGGGGGGCGAGCAGTACTTC.

The chain uses TRBV7-7 and TRBJ2-2; D unresolved. Trimming took off 5 bases at V and 3 bases at J, with 7 bases between the two ends. CDR3 length: 13 amino acids. The germline V gene encodes CDR1 SSHAT and CDR2 FNYEAQ (reference sequence). The CDR3 nucleotides are TGTGCCAGCAGCGAAACTCACACCGGGGAGCTGTTTTTT. Translated: CASSETHTGELFF.

The J gene is TRBJ1-3, the V gene TRBV19; D is undetermined. This CDR3 comprises 14 residues. The germline V and J ends were trimmed by 5 bases and 2 bases, with 10 bases remaining between them. Germline V gene data show CDR1 as LNHDA and CDR2 as SQIVND (reference sequence). The CDR3 nucleotides are TGTGCCAGTAGTCAGGCGGGAACTGGAAACACCATATATTTT. Its protein is CASSQAGTGNTIYF. The complete variable domain, with remaining parts taken from reference TRBV19 and TRBJ1-3, reads DGGITQSPKYLFRKEGQNVTLSCEQNLNHDAMYWYRQDPGQGLRLIYYSQIVNDFQKGDIAEGYSVSREKKESFPLTVTSAQKNPTAFYLCASSQAGTGNTIYFGEGSWLTVV.

In this sample, this clone turned up a few times. The V gene is TRBV7-8, the J gene TRBJ1-5; D not resolved. Germline V gene data show CDR1 as SGHVS and CDR2 as FQNEAQ. V was shortened by 5 bases and J by 7 bases, with 12 bases between the two germline ends. The CDR3 is 13 residues long. The CDR3 bases are TGTGCCAGCAGCACTCGGTTAGGGCAGCCCCAGCATTTT. Translated: CASSTRLGQPQHF.

The rearrangement uses TRBV28 and TRBJ1-4; D is possibly TRBD1 (5 bases). Trimming left V 3 bases short and J 7 bases short, with 12 bases between. Germline V lookup: CDR1 MDHEN, CDR2 SYDVKM. The CDR3 contains 14 residues. This CDR3 reads CASSLLPQVEKLFF. In DNA form, the CDR3 reads TGTGCCAGCAGTTTGTTACCACAGGTTGAAAAACTGTTTTTT.

The chain links TRBV29-1 to TRBJ2-2, with a possible D match to TRBD2 (6 bases). V was clipped by 4 bases and J by 0 bases, with 6 bases between them. Looked up from germline, CDR1 is SQVTM and CDR2 is ANQGSEA. This CDR3 spans 13 amino acids. CDR3 nucleotides: TGCAGCGTTGGGGGGGCGAACACCGGGGAGCTGTTTTTT. This translates into CSVGGANTGELFF.

This clone appeared a single time. This rearrangement joins TRBV5-1 to TRBJ2-1; D may be TRBD2 (5 bases). V gave up 0 bases and J gave up 7 bases, with 11 bases separating them. The CDR3 spans 14 residues. Germline CDR1 is SGHRS and CDR2 is YFSETQ. The CDR3 sequence: CASSLGLGGNEQFF. DNA for the CDR3: TGCGCCAGCAGCTTGGGGTTAGGAGGAAATGAGCAGTTCTTC.